Listed here are 30 T cell receptor beta chains from one sample, sequenced in a study of T cells in Graves' hyperthyroidism and ophthalmopathy. RNA transcripts yielded amplified TCR beta CDR3 regions. First-round RT-PCR with HTBI primers amplified the TCR CDR3 region. MiXCR was run by TCRdb on the multiplex PCR reads, yielding one entry per CDR3 protein. The sample includes about 320,000 distinct CDR3 sequences, roughly 17% of them seen just once. Input material: blood. The receptors stem from a young man with Graves' hyperthyroidism.

J is TRBJ2-1 and V is TRBV4-2, with TRBD2 matching 8 bases. This CDR3 has 17 residues. Losses at the gene ends were 8 bases for V and 0 bases for J; bases not matched to a gene: 12. Germline V gives CDR1 LGHNA, CDR2 YNFKEQ. CDR3 residues: CASRGGDRASSYNEQFF. The CDR3 coding sequence is TGTGCCAGCCGGGGGGGGGATCGAGCGAGCTCCTACAATGAGCAGTTCTTC.

This chain links TRBV14 with TRBJ1-2; D unclear. V was trimmed by 1 base and J by 2 bases, leaving 8 bases between them. This CDR3 spans 14 amino acids. Germline assignment: CDR1 SGHDN and CDR2 FVKESK. CDR3: CASSQGMQNYGYTF. CDR3 DNA: TGTGCCAGCAGCCAAGGGATGCAGAACTATGGCTACACCTTC.

The chain combines TRBV5-4 with TRBJ2-3; D is perhaps TRBD2 (6 bases). This CDR3 is 18 amino acids long. Germline CDR1 and CDR2: SGHNT and YYREEE (reference sequence). Trimming removed 4 bases at V and 0 bases at J, with 21 bases between. CDR3 nucleotides: TGTGCCAGCAGCCGCGGGGCCAGGTCCCAGACTAGCACAGATACGCAGTATTTT. Translation gives CASSRGARSQTSTDTQYF. The full variable domain, rest sourced from reference TRBV5-4 and TRBJ2-3, is ETGVTQSPTHLIKTRGQQVTLRCSSQSGHNTVSWYQQALGQGPQFIFQYYREEENGRGNFPPRFSGLQFPNYSSELNVNALELDDSALYLCASSRGARSQTSTDTQYFGPGTRLTVL.

This clonotype came up many times. The V and J genes are TRBV7-8 and TRBJ2-7; no reliable D call. The CDR3 runs to 13 residues. The V end was cut by 1 base, the J end by 1 base, with 5 bases between. CDR1 and CDR2 (germline): SGHVS, FQNEAQ. Here the CDR3 DNA reads TGTGCCAGCAGCTTAGACGAATCCTACGAGCAGTACTTC. Translated, it gives CASSLDESYEQYF.

With regard to this clonotype: One base away lies a much larger clone, so this may be a sequencing read error. J is TRBJ2-2 and V is TRBV7-9; D is unclear. Germline lookup yields CDR1 SEHNR and CDR2 FQNEAQ (reference sequence). Trimming removed 3 bases from V and 0 bases from J, with 5 bases in between. The CDR3 extends over 14 amino acids. The CDR3 coding sequence is TGTGCCAGCAGCTTCCTAGCGAACACCGGGGAGCTGTTTTTT. Residues: CASSFLANTGELFF.

The table lists this clonotype with a few counts. The chain links TRBV28 to TRBJ1-5; D not resolved. The CDR3 covers 12 residues. Germline assignment: CDR1 MDHEN and CDR2 SYDVKM. Trimming stripped 7 bases from V and 5 bases from J, with 9 bases between. In DNA form, the CDR3 reads TGTGCCAGCAATGCCTACGATCAGCCCCAGCATTTT. Its protein product is CASNAYDQPQHF.

This clonotype was seen ten or more times. The chain links TRBV29-1 to TRBJ1-1, with D perhaps TRBD1 (5 bases). This CDR3 is built from 15 residues. Germline V CDR1 and CDR2: SQVTM, ANQGSEA. The V gene lost 4 bases and the J gene lost 0 bases, with 15 bases spanning the gap. The CDR3 spells CSVGSGWGMNTEAFF. The CDR3 nucleotides are TGCAGCGTTGGCAGTGGGTGGGGGATGAACACTGAAGCTTTCTTT.

Details on this clonotype: At one boundary the junction diverges from the germline segment, which might be a read error. This sequence joins TRBV5-1 and TRBJ2-1, with D uncertain. The CDR3 covers 13 residues. CDR1 is SGHRS and CDR2 is YFSETQ in the germline V gene. CDR3 sequence (DNA): TGCGCCAGCAACTTGGAACCATCGCGTGAGCAGTTCTTC. This gives the protein CASNLEPSREQFF. Based on the CDR3 plus reference TRBV5-1 and TRBJ2-1, the full variable domain is KAGVTQTPRYLIKTRGQQVTLSCSPISGHRSVSWYQQTPGQGLQFLFEYFSETQRNKGNFPGRFSGRQFSNSRSEMNVSTLELGDSALYLCASNLEPSREQFFGPGTRLTVL.

The chain has TRBV29-1 and TRBJ2-1; D is perhaps TRBD1 or TRBD2 (5 bases each). Trimming took 5 bases from V and 15 from J, leaving 17 bases between them. Germline assignment: CDR1 SQVTM and CDR2 ANQGSEA. The CDR3 has 11 residues. CDR3 sequence reads: CSVFGAVSLFF. The CDR3 nucleotides read TGCAGCGTTTTCGGGGCAGTGTCCCTGTTCTTC.

Turning to this clonotype: Given a much more abundant clone one base away, this may be a read error. The gene calls are TRBV2 and TRBJ2-7; no clear D gene. The CDR3 has 13 amino acids. CDR1 is SNHLY, CDR2 FYNNEI, per germline. Deletions cut 9 bases from V and 2 bases from J, with 14 bases between. For the CDR3, the DNA is TGTGCCAGTCTACCGATTGGTACCTACGAGCAGTACTTC. Its translation is CASLPIGTYEQYF. Full variable domain (rest looked up from reference TRBV2 and TRBJ2-7): EPEVTQTPSHQVTQMGQEVILRCVPISNHLYFYWYRQILGQKVEFLVSFYNNEISEKSEIFDDQFSVERPDGSNFTLKIRSTKLEDSAMYFCASLPIGTYEQYFGPGTRLTVT.

The CDR3 is CSVLRRGRGYEQYF. The CDR3 nucleotides read TGCAGCGTCTTACGGCGCGGGAGGGGGTACGAGCAGTACTTC. The chain is built from TRBV29-1 and TRBJ2-7; TRBD2 aligns across 9 bases. The V segment lost 6 bases and the J segment 4 bases; nucleotides outside the gene matches: 10. The CDR3 length is 14 residues. Per germline, CDR1 SQVTM and CDR2 ANQGSEA.

V is TRBV4-1 and J is TRBJ2-7; 9 bases align to TRBD2. This CDR3 spans 16 amino acids. The germline V gene has CDR1 MGHRA and CDR2 YSYEKL. Unmatched junction bases numbered 11, after V lost 4 bases and J lost 4 bases. The CDR3 sequence is CASSLRAGGPIYEQYF. The CDR3 DNA follows: TGCGCCAGCAGCCTTAGGGCGGGAGGGCCGATATACGAGCAGTACTTC.

This clonotype showed up many times. The chain couples TRBV24-1 to TRBJ2-2; 7 bases agree with TRBD1. Germline V gives CDR1 KGHDR, CDR2 SFDVKD. The CDR3 consists of 16 residues. The V and J ends lost 1 base and 6 bases, in that order; junction bases with no gene match: 7. In nucleotides, the CDR3 is TGTGCCACCAGTGATTTCAAGAGGGGGCGACCCGGGGAGCTGTTTTTT. Encoded protein: CATSDFKRGRPGELFF.

This clonotype came up many times. The genes are TRBV30 and TRBJ1-3; no firm D call. The CDR3 has 14 amino acids. Germline V gene data show CDR1 as GTSNPN and CDR2 as SVGIG (reference sequence). Trimming stripped 7 bases from V and 0 bases from J, with 13 bases between. The CDR3 here is CASSPTLSGNTIYF. The CDR3 region has the DNA TGTGCCTCGTCTCCAACGCTCTCTGGAAACACCATATATTTT.

In regard to this clonotype: Sequence at one end of the junction differs from germline and may be a read error. The rearrangement uses TRBV18 and TRBJ1-2; no definite D call. Germline V gene data show CDR1 as KGHSH and CDR2 as LQKENI. This CDR3 has 16 amino acids. CDR3 sequence reads: CAGSPVRRAFNYGYTF. The CDR3 DNA follows: TGTGCCGGCTCACCAGTTAGGAGGGCCTTTAACTATGGCTACACCTTC.

This clonotype was counted at least ten times. This sequence joins TRBV6-5 and TRBJ2-5; the D is unclear. Trimming removed 2 bases from V and 5 bases from J, with 3 bases in between. Germline V gene lookup returns CDR1 MNHEY and CDR2 SVGAGI. The CDR3 contains 11 residues. DNA for the CDR3: TGTGCCAGCAGTTACATGGAGACCCAGTACTTC. It yields the protein CASSYMETQYF.

J is TRBJ2-7 and V is TRBV14; D unclear. CDR3 length equals 14 residues. CDR1 is SGHDN, CDR2 FVKESK, per germline. V lost 2 bases and J lost 2, with 10 bases in between. Here the CDR3 reads CASSQRVYPYEQYF. CDR3 sequence (DNA): TGTGCCAGCAGCCAAAGAGTCTACCCCTACGAGCAGTACTTC.

The rearrangement links TRBV28 to TRBJ2-1, with a weak D call TRBD2 (5 bases). This CDR3 is 13 amino acids long. V was pared by 2 bases and J by 10 bases, with 12 bases between. CDR1 MDHEN and CDR2 SYDVKM come from the germline V gene. In DNA, the CDR3 is TGTGCCAGCAGTTTAGAGGGATCTGGGGAGCAGTTCTTC. It codes for CASSLEGSGEQFF.

The count of this clonotype is one. V and J are TRBV2 and TRBJ2-1; D may match TRBD1 or TRBD2 (5 bases each). The CDR3 sequence is 15 residues long. Trimming removed 5 bases from V and 7 bases from J, with 18 bases in between. Germline V gene lookup returns CDR1 SNHLY and CDR2 FYNNEI. CDR3 protein: CASSYTGRRANEQFF. The CDR3 nucleotides read TGTGCCAGCAGTTACACGGGACGCAGGGCGAATGAGCAGTTCTTC.

On this clonotype itself: A much larger clone lies one base from this, so it may be a read error. J is TRBJ2-2 and V is TRBV15; the D gene is possibly TRBD2 (5 bases). Germline-derived CDR1 and CDR2 are LNHNV and YYDKDF (reference sequence). The CDR3 loop spans 14 amino acids. CDR3 DNA sequence: TGTGCCACCAGCAGAGCGGGGAACACCAGGGAGCTGTTTTTT. This translates into CATSRAGNTRELFF.

There are many counts of this clonotype. The chain carries TRBV7-8 and TRBJ1-1, with TRBD1 identical over 7 bases. J was trimmed by 4 bases and V by 3 bases; bases with no gene match: 5. Germline assignment: CDR1 SGHVS and CDR2 FQNEAQ. The CDR3 loop spans 14 amino acids. The DNA for the CDR3 is TGTGCCAGCAGCTTCCGAGGGGGCATCACTGAAGCTTTCTTT. It is translated as CASSFRGGITEAFF.

In its sample, this clonotype was seen many times. The rearrangement joins TRBV7-2 to TRBJ2-3, with D perhaps matching TRBD1 (7 bases). Germline V gene lookup returns CDR1 SGHTA and CDR2 FQGNSA. The CDR3 is 15 residues long. Trimming shortened V by 1 base and J by 4 bases, and 12 bases separated the two germline ends. The CDR3 bases are TGTGCCAGCAGCTTAGAGGTCAGGGGGGCAGATACGCAGTATTTT. As protein: CASSLEVRGADTQYF.

The chain couples TRBV29-1 to TRBJ2-3; possibly TRBD1 or TRBD2 for D (7 bases each). The CDR3 sequence is 14 residues long. CDR1 and CDR2 from the germline V gene are SQVTM and ANQGSEA. V was pared by 6 bases and J by 3 bases, with 16 bases between. The CDR3 region has the DNA TGCAGCGTGACAGGGAGGGAACGGACAGATACGCAGTATTTT. Protein: CSVTGRERTDTQYF.

The chain couples TRBV5-6 to TRBJ2-5, with 9 bases identical to TRBD1. Germline-derived CDR1 and CDR2 are SGHDT and YYEEEE. This CDR3 comprises 14 residues. V shed 4 bases, J shed 7 bases, and the junction held 8 bases outside the gene matches. The CDR3 coding sequence is TGTGCCAGCAGCGTGGGACAGGGATTAGCGACCCAGTACTTC. Residues: CASSVGQGLATQYF. Looking up the rest from reference TRBV5-6 and TRBJ2-5 gives the full variable domain: DAGVTQSPTHLIKTRGQQVTLRCSPKSGHDTVSWYQQALGQGPQFIFQYYEEEERQRGNFPDRFSGHQFPNYSSELNVNALLLGDSALYLCASSVGQGLATQYFGPGTRLLVL.

This clonotype was observed at least ten times. The chain is built from TRBV18 and TRBJ2-7, with a possible D match to TRBD1 (6 bases). Trimming removed 6 bases from V and 2 bases from J, with 11 bases in between. The germline V gene encodes CDR1 KGHSH and CDR2 LQKENI. This CDR3 region has 13 residues. CDR3 nucleotide sequence: TGTGCCAGCTCCCCAGGGGCCCCCTACGAGCAGTACTTC. Its protein is CASSPGAPYEQYF.

Concerning this clonotype itself: The missing conserved phenylalanine or tryptophan at the end of this CDR3 makes a read error likely. The chain has TRBV12-3 or TRBV12-4 and TRBJ2-5; 7 nucleotides line up with TRBD2. The CDR3 consists of 14 residues. V shed 8 bases and J 1 base; nucleotides not matched to a gene: 7. The CDR3 reads CASRPPGGQETQYS. CDR3 nucleotide sequence: TGTGCCAGCCGTCCCCCGGGGGGCCAAGAGACCCAGTACTCC.

This clonotype has a count of ten or more. The V call is TRBV15, the J call TRBJ1-2; D unresolved. Trimming cost V 5 bases and J 1 base, with 17 bases left between them. The CDR3 length is 16 residues. The germline V gene has CDR1 LNHNV and CDR2 YYDKDF (reference sequence). The CDR3 DNA is TGTGCCACCAGCCCAATGTCCGGAAATAATAACTATGGCTACACCTTC. Its translation: CATSPMSGNNNYGYTF.

V usage is TRBV18 and J usage is TRBJ2-7; D is ambiguous. Trimming shortened V by 3 bases and J by 5 bases, and 14 bases separated the two germline ends. The CDR3 is made up of 14 amino acids. Germline V gene data show CDR1 as KGHSH and CDR2 as LQKENI. CDR3 in DNA: TGTGCCAGCTCACCTGGCCTAGGTGGGGACGAGCAGTACTTC. This encodes CASSPGLGGDEQYF.

The sample holds many counts of this clonotype. The chain links TRBV13 to TRBJ2-5; the match to TRBD1 covers 8 bases. Germline V gene sequence: CDR1 PRHDT, CDR2 FYEKMQ (reference sequence). Trimming removed 5 bases from V and 4 bases from J; junction bases left unmatched: 3. The CDR3 covers 13 residues. The CDR3 loop reads CASSETGGETQYF. For the CDR3, the DNA is TGTGCCAGCAGCGAAACAGGGGGAGAGACCCAGTACTTC. The variable domain in full, completed from reference TRBV13 and TRBJ2-5, reads AAGVIQSPRHLIKEKRETATLKCYPIPRHDTVYWYQQGPGQDPQFLISFYEKMQSDKGSIPDRFSAQQFSDYHSELNMSSLELGDSALYFCASSETGGETQYFGPGTRLLVL.

The rearrangement uses TRBV5-1 and TRBJ1-5; TRBD1 matches 7 bases. After removal of 1 base from V and 7 bases from J, the junction contained 2 bases not matched to a gene. Looked up from germline, CDR1 is SGHRS and CDR2 is YFSETQ. CDR3 length equals 13 residues. The CDR3 nucleotides are TGCGCCAGCAGCTTGAACAGGGGCCAGCCCCAGCATTTT. Protein product: CASSLNRGQPQHF.